A single sample gave rise to the 5 T cell receptor beta chains below, sequenced in a study of regulatory T cells in long-lasting Graves disease. Arm-PCR of CDR3 regions and iRepertoire HTBI primers were used to build TCR beta libraries. One entry per CDR3 protein, called by TCRdb with MiXCR from the multiplex PCR reads. The sample comprises under 250,000 distinct CDR3 sequences, 20% to 25% of which are singletons, and around 13% rests with the top ten. Time point of the sample: newly diagnosed GD, antithyroid drugs for less than 3 months. RNA isolated from PBMCs was used to make the TCR library. Sequenced here: peripheral blood mononuclear cells (PBMCs), sampled at new diagnosis, from a patient treated with antithyroid drugs. Source of these receptors: a female donor with Graves disease.

About this clonotype itself: The junction and the germline gene differ at one end; a read error may be behind it. J is TRBJ2-7 and V is TRBV7-2; D is ambiguous. Per the germline V gene, CDR1 is SGHTA and CDR2 is FQGNSA. CDR3 size: 16 residues. CDR3 bases: TGCGCCAGCAGCCTAGTCGGTAATCCCCTCCTCTACGAGCAGTACTTC. It codes for CASSLVGNPLLYEQYF.

This clonotype was recorded a few times. CDR3 sequence reads: CASSRGRPREGYTF. The CDR3 bases are TGTGCCAGTAGCCGGGGCAGGCCAAGGGAGGGCTACACCTTC. This chain connects TRBV19 to TRBJ1-2, with D maybe TRBD1 (5 bases). This CDR3 spans 14 amino acids. V lost 6 bases to trimming and J lost 8 bases, with 19 bases between them. Germline-derived CDR1 and CDR2 are LNHDA and SQIVND (reference sequence).

This clonotype has ten or more counts. The J gene is TRBJ2-1, the V gene TRBV19; 11 nucleotides match TRBD2. There are 19 residues in the CDR3. In germline, CDR1 is LNHDA, CDR2 SQIVND (reference sequence). J gave up 0 bases and V 3 bases, and 10 bases lay outside the gene matches. The CDR3 DNA reads as TGTGCCAGTAGTATTCAGGGACTAGCGGTTACGAGCTCCTACAATGAGCAGTTCTTC. Translation gives CASSIQGLAVTSSYNEQFF.

This clonotype was counted many times. V gene TRBV11-3 combines with J gene TRBJ2-1; TRBD2 agrees at 7 bases. Per germline, CDR1 SGHNT and CDR2 YENEEA. The CDR3 sequence is 14 residues long. The V gene end was trimmed by 1 base and the J gene end by 6 bases; junction bases not matched to a gene: 3. CDR3 sequence (DNA): TGTGCCAGCAGCTTAGGGGGACTAACCAATGAGCAGTTCTTC. It codes for CASSLGGLTNEQFF.

This clonotype was counted ten times or more. The chain couples TRBV2 to TRBJ2-5, with TRBD1 identical over 8 bases. Trimming removed 4 bases from V and 5 bases from J; junction bases left unmatched: 3. Per germline, CDR1 SNHLY and CDR2 FYNNEI. The CDR3 contains 13 residues. CDR3 in DNA: TGTGCCAGCAGTGGGACAGGGTGGGAGACCCAGTACTTC. Translation gives CASSGTGWETQYF. The whole variable domain, remainder taken from reference TRBV2 and TRBJ2-5, is EPEVTQTPSHQVTQMGQEVILRCVPISNHLYFYWYRQILGQKVEFLVSFYNNEISEKSEIFDDQFSVERPDGSNFTLKIRSTKLEDSAMYFCASSGTGWETQYFGPGTRLLVL.